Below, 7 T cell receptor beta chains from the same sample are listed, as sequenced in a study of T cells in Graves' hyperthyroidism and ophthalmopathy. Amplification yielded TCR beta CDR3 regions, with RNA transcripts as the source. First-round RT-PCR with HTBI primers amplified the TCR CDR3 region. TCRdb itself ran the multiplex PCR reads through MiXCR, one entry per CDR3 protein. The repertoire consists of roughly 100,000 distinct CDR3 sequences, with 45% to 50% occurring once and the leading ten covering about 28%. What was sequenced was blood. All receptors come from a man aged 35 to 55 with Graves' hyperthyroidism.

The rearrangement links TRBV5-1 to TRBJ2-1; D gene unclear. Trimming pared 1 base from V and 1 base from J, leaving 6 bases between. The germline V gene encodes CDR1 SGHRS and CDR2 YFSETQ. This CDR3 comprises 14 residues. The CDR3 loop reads CASSLTVSYNEQFF. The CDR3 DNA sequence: TGCGCCAGCAGCTTGACAGTTTCCTACAATGAGCAGTTCTTC.

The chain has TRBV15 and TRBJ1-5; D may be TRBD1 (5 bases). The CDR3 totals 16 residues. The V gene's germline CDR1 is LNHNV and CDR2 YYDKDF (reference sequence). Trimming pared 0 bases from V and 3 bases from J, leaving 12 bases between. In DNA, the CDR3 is TGTGCCACCAGCAGAGATTCCGGGACGCCCAATCAGCCCCAGCATTTT. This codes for CATSRDSGTPNQPQHF.

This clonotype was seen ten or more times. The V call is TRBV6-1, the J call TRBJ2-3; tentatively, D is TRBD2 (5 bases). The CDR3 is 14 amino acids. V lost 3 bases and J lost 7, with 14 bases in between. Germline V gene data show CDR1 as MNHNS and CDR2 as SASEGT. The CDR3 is CASSDRTPYNTQYF. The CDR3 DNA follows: TGTGCCAGCAGTGACAGGACTCCCTATAATACGCAGTATTTT.

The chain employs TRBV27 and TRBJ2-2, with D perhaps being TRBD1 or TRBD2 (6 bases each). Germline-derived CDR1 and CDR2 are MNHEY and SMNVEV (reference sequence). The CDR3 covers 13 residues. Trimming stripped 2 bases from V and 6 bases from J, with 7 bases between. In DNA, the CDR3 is TGTGCCAGCAGTTTAAGGGGGGCCGGGGAGCTGTTTTTT. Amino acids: CASSLRGAGELFF.

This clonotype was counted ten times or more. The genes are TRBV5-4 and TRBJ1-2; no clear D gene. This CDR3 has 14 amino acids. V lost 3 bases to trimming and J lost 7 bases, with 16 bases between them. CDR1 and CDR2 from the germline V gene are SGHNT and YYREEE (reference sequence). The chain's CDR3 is CASSSGRDEGGYTF. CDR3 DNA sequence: TGTGCCAGCAGCTCCGGACGTGACGAGGGTGGCTACACCTTC.

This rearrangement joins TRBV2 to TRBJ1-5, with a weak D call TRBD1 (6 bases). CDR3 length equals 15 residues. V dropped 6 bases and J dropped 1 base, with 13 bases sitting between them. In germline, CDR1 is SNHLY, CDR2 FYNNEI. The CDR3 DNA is TGTGCCAGCAGCGCTAAGGGGGGGAGCAATCAGCCCCAGCATTTT. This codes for CASSAKGGSNQPQHF.

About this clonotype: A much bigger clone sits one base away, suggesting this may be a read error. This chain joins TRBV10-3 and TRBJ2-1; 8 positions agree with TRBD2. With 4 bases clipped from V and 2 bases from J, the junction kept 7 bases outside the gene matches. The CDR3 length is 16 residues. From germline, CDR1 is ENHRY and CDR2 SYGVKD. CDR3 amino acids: CAISVPGLGAYNEQFF. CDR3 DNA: TGTGCCATCAGTGTGCCGGGACTAGGGGCCTACAATGAGCAGTTCTTC.